Listed below are T cell receptor beta chains from one sample, sequenced in a study of blood T cell repertoires in COVID-19. Libraries were prepared by immunoSEQ multiplex PCR; TCRdb keeps only in-frame clonotypes and omits some of them. The sample has about 380,000 clones, 85% to 90% seen once. Sequencing was performed on peripheral blood. These receptors all stem from a man younger than 35 with active or convalescent COVID-19. CDR3s include the opening cysteine and the closing phenylalanine or tryptophan. A D gene is named only where the DNA matches it firmly. Not every row has a clone size; where given, it reads once, few, many or a size class.

CASSLDFVAYNEQFF | TGCGCCAGCAGCTTGGATTTCGTCGCCTACAATGAGCAGTTCTTC | TRBV5-1 | . | 15 | TRBJ2-1 | .
CASSYLYEQYF | TGTGCCAGCAGCTATCTCTACGAGCAGTACTTC | TRBV9 | few | 11 | TRBJ2-7 | .
CSVGRDGNTIYF | TGCAGCGTTGGCAGGGATGGAAACACCATATATTTT | TRBV29-1 | once | 12 | TRBJ1-3 | .
CASSGRTSFSYEQYF | TGTGCCAGCAGCGGGAGGACTAGCTTCTCCTACGAGCAGTACTTC | TRBV9 | . | 15 | TRBJ2-7 | TRBD2
CASSPGTGPVGSEQYF | TGTGCCAGCAGTCCCGGGACAGGTCCTGTGGGGAGCGAGCAGTACTTC | TRBV2 | . | 16 | TRBJ2-7 | TRBD1
CASRFDEQFF | TGTGCCAGCAGATTCGATGAGCAGTTCTTC | TRBV6-5 | once | 10 | TRBJ2-1 | .
CASSSYAGPSYNSPLHF | TGTGCCAGCAGCTCCTACGCTGGGCCCTCCTATAATTCACCCCTCCACTTT | TRBV5-4 | few | 17 | TRBJ1-6 | .
CATRPEVTDEQYF | TGTGCCACCCGCCCGGAGGTTACCGACGAGCAGTACTTC | TRBV6-5 | . | 13 | TRBJ2-7 | .
CASSQVVSGETQYF | TGTGCCAGCAGCCAAGTCGTATCCGGAGAGACCCAGTACTTC | TRBV3-1/TRBV3-2 | few | 14 | TRBJ2-5 | .
CASSIGNRGQVTEAFF | TGTGCCAGTAGTATAGGAAACAGGGGGCAGGTCACTGAAGCTTTCTTT | TRBV19 | . | 16 | TRBJ1-1 | TRBD1
CASSLMGLGGIGYTF | TGTGCCAGCAGCCTCATGGGACTCGGCGGGATAGGCTACACCTTC | TRBV28 | . | 15 | TRBJ1-2 | .
CASSPGQEYQPQHF | TGTGCCAGCAGTCCCGGACAGGAGTATCAGCCCCAGCATTTT | TRBV28 | . | 14 | TRBJ1-5 | TRBD1
CASSLKTDPAGDYGYTF | TGTGCCAGCAGCTTAAAGACAGACCCGGCGGGGGACTATGGCTACACCTTC | TRBV7-2 | once | 17 | TRBJ1-2 | .
CSAMFGYEQYF | TGCAGTGCTATGTTCGGTTACGAGCAGTACTTC | TRBV20-1 | once | 11 | TRBJ2-7 | .
CASSFDRSVNEQYF | TGTGCCAGCAGCTTCGACAGGTCGGTGAACGAGCAGTACTTC | TRBV5-6 | . | 14 | TRBJ2-7 | .
CSVAIGTGGNQPQHF | TGCAGCGTTGCGATTGGGACAGGGGGAAATCAGCCCCAGCATTTT | TRBV29-1 | . | 15 | TRBJ1-5 | TRBD1
CASSQENAETQYF | TGCGCCAGCAGCCAAGAAAACGCGGAGACCCAGTACTTC | TRBV4-1 | . | 13 | TRBJ2-5 | .
CASSASGVGNNEQFF | TGTGCCAGCAGTGCTTCGGGGGTAGGAAACAATGAGCAGTTCTTC | TRBV2 | . | 15 | TRBJ2-1 | .
CASSWTGVQYEQYF | TGTGCCAGCAGTTGGACAGGGGTTCAGTACGAGCAGTACTTC | TRBV27 | . | 14 | TRBJ2-7 | TRBD1
CASSFPAGGLLGEQFF | TGTGCCAGCAGTTTTCCCGCGGGAGGGCTTCTCGGTGAGCAGTTCTTC | TRBV28 | . | 16 | TRBJ2-1 | TRBD2
CASSIQDRVGEKLFF | TGTGCCAGTAGTATTCAGGACAGGGTCGGAGAAAAACTGTTTTTT | TRBV19 | . | 15 | TRBJ1-4 | TRBD1
CASSPVLDRGETQYF | TGTGCCAGCTCACCCGTTCTCGACAGGGGAGAGACCCAGTACTTC | TRBV18 | . | 15 | TRBJ2-5 | TRBD1
CASSFGFGYEQYF | TGTGCCAGCAGCTTCGGTTTCGGGTACGAGCAGTACTTC | TRBV7-7 | . | 13 | TRBJ2-7 | .
CATSDPRDRSYEQYF | TGTGCCACCAGTGATCCCAGGGACAGATCCTACGAGCAGTACTTC | TRBV24-1 | . | 15 | TRBJ2-7 | TRBD1
CASSLWQVSYGYTF | TGTGCCAGCAGTTTATGGCAGGTGTCCTATGGCTACACCTTC | TRBV28 | . | 14 | TRBJ1-2 | .
CASSIQDYSNQPQHF | TGTGCCAGTAGTATCCAGGATTATAGCAATCAGCCCCAGCATTTT | TRBV19 | . | 15 | TRBJ1-5 | .
CASSFGGSNNEQFF | TGCGCCAGCAGCTTTGGAGGGTCCAACAATGAGCAGTTCTTC | TRBV5-1 | . | 14 | TRBJ2-1 | .
CASSSETGSNQPQHF | TGTGCCAGCAGCTCCGAGACAGGGAGCAATCAGCCCCAGCATTTT | TRBV7-9 | . | 15 | TRBJ1-5 | TRBD1
CASSSTSGRAYEQYF | TGTGCCAGCAGTTCGACTAGCGGGAGAGCCTACGAGCAGTACTTC | TRBV6-2/TRBV6-3 | . | 15 | TRBJ2-7 | TRBD2